This entry describes one T cell receptor beta chain. The antigen is undetermined. This sample stems from a study of shared clonotypes between healthy human individuals. Points from the study as a whole: In this cohort, only blood was sampled, and tissue repertoires likely differ. Roughly 5.3% of naive CD4 clonotypes were common to a handful of donors.

Profiling relied on immunoSEQ multiplex PCR, and the TCRdb table lists in-frame clones only, not all of them. The sample lists around 700,000 clones; 55% to 75% were seen once. The donors were all Caucasian adults (living in Nashville, Tennessee). The specimen was memory CD4+ T cells sorted from blood. Subset meaning: CD45RA-negative fraction. This clonotype originated in a woman younger than 45 in good health.

The CDR3: CASSMTDTGELFF. The CDR3 DNA follows: TGCGCCAGCAGCATGACAGATACCGGGGAGCTGTTTTTT. The chain links TRBV5-1 to TRBJ2-2; TRBD1 might be the D (5 bases). Germline V gene data show CDR1 as SGHRS and CDR2 as YFSETQ. V was trimmed by 4 bases and J by 5 bases, leaving 9 bases between them. The CDR3 has 13 amino acids.